The rows below give T cell receptor beta chains drawn from one sample of a study of shared clonotypes between healthy human individuals. Sequenced by immunoSEQ multiplex PCR; TCRdb stores in-frame clones only, minus some. The top ten hold 0.39% of the sample, which has about 2.3 million clones, approximately 95% seen once. Sequencing used naive CD4+ T cells from PBMCs. The source is a man younger than 30 in good health. Some clones in this sample may be carry-over from other donors' samples. CDR3s include the opening cysteine and the closing phenylalanine or tryptophan. D genes are given only for firm matches. Rows may omit the clone size; those that give it use once, few, many or a size class.

V gene,D gene,clone size,J gene,CDR3 protein,CDR3 DNA
TRBV6-6,.,.,TRBJ1-5,CASSYGTQKRDQPQHF,TGTGCCAGCAGTTACGGGACCCAAAAAAGGGATCAGCCCCAGCATTTT
TRBV5-1,.,.,TRBJ1-1,CASSPGTVNTEAFF,TGCGCCAGCAGCCCGGGGACGGTGAACACTGAAGCTTTCTTT
TRBV7-2,.,once,TRBJ2-3,CASSAARIRDTQYF,TGTGCCAGCAGTGCAGCCCGAATAAGGGATACGCAGTATTTT
TRBV9,.,.,TRBJ2-1,CASSVGSGPLQQFF,TGTGCCAGCAGCGTAGGCTCGGGACCCCTCCAGCAGTTCTTC
TRBV19,TRBD2,.,TRBJ2-1,CASTLILAGNSNEQFF,TGTGCCAGTACCTTAATACTAGCGGGGAATTCTAATGAGCAGTTCTTC
TRBV2,TRBD2,.,TRBJ2-1,CACKAGGPRNEQFF,TGTGCCTGTAAAGCGGGAGGGCCGCGGAATGAGCAGTTCTTC
TRBV5-6,.,.,TRBJ1-5,CASSLMVARYQPQHF,TGTGCCAGCAGCTTGATGGTTGCGCGGTATCAGCCCCAGCATTTT
TRBV5-1,TRBD1,once,TRBJ2-7,CASSTQQGYEQYF,TGCGCCAGCAGCACCCAACAGGGGTACGAGCAGTACTTC
TRBV7-3,.,.,TRBJ1-1,CASSLTRALQNTEAFF,TGTGCCAGCAGCTTAACACGGGCACTCCAAAACACTGAAGCTTTCTTT
TRBV9,.,.,TRBJ1-1,CASSVVTRNTEAFF,TGTGCCAGCAGCGTAGTGACCAGGAACACTGAAGCTTTCTTT
TRBV7-9,.,once,TRBJ2-5,CASSEKRARLKKETQYF,TGTGCCAGCTCCGAAAAGCGGGCGCGCCTTAAAAAAGAGACCCAGTACTTC
TRBV7-3,TRBD2,.,TRBJ2-1,CASSLRRGTSGRDEQFF,TGTGCCAGCAGCTTAAGGCGGGGGACTAGCGGGAGAGATGAGCAGTTCTTC
TRBV28,.,.,TRBJ2-1,CASFRPRVSGNEQFF,TGTGCCAGCTTTCGCCCCAGAGTCTCTGGCAATGAGCAGTTCTTC
TRBV11-2,TRBD1,once,TRBJ2-5,CASSLDRRETQYF,TGTGCCAGCAGCTTGGACAGGAGGGAGACCCAGTACTTC
TRBV6-1,.,.,TRBJ2-5,CASSLGTQYF,TGTGCCAGCAGCCTTGGGACCCAGTACTTC
TRBV7-2,TRBD2,.,TRBJ2-7,CASSLDSPGGGEQYF,TGTGCCAGCAGCTTAGACTCTCCGGGAGGTGGTGAGCAGTACTTC
TRBV30,.,.,TRBJ2-7,CAWSLTVPSYEQYF,TGTGCCTGGAGTCTAACGGTTCCCTCCTACGAGCAGTACTTC
TRBV7-2,TRBD1,once,TRBJ2-7,CASSPWDSLYEQYF,TGTGCCAGCAGCCCCTGGGACAGCCTATACGAGCAGTACTTC
TRBV2,TRBD1,.,TRBJ1-2,CASRGQGNYGYTF,TGTGCCAGCAGGGGACAGGGGAACTATGGCTACACCTTC
TRBV18,.,.,TRBJ1-5,CASAAHQGSNQPQHF,TGTGCCAGCGCCGCGCACCAGGGTAGCAATCAGCCCCAGCATTTT
TRBV9,.,.,TRBJ2-5,CASSRPGPGETQYF,TGTGCCAGCAGTCGTCCGGGGCCGGGGGAGACCCAGTACTTC
TRBV6-1,TRBD1,.,TRBJ2-7,CASSLTRQGYEQYF,TGTGCCAGCAGTCTAACCAGACAGGGCTACGAGCAGTACTTC
TRBV2,TRBD1,.,TRBJ2-1,CASMDLRTGMNEQFF,TGTGCCAGCATGGATCTTCGGACAGGTATGAATGAGCAGTTCTTC
TRBV4-3,TRBD2,.,TRBJ2-3,CASSQDPAGADTQYF,TGCGCCAGCAGCCAAGATCCGGCGGGAGCGGATACGCAGTATTTT
TRBV7-2,TRBD2,once,TRBJ2-5,CASSLRTSWGRETQYF,TGTGCCAGCAGCCTCCGGACTAGCTGGGGGCGGGAGACCCAGTACTTC
TRBV5-1,.,.,TRBJ1-1,CASSPDPTYTEAFF,TGCGCCAGCAGCCCGGATCCCACTTACACTGAAGCTTTCTTT
TRBV10-2,TRBD1,.,TRBJ2-7,CASRGTGVVDEQYF,TGCGCCAGCAGGGGGACAGGGGTCGTTGACGAGCAGTACTTC
TRBV2,.,.,TRBJ1-5,CASSDKGGKQPQHF,TGTGCCAGCAGTGATAAAGGGGGGAAACAGCCCCAGCATTTT
TRBV15,.,.,TRBJ2-7,CATSRPGEYEQYF,TGTGCCACCAGCAGGCCAGGGGAATACGAGCAGTACTTC
TRBV7-9,.,.,TRBJ2-3,CASPTDTSTDTQYF,TGTGCCAGCCCGACGGATACTAGCACAGATACGCAGTATTTT
TRBV7-8,TRBD2,.,TRBJ2-7,CASSSGTSGTTYEQYF,TGTGCCAGCAGCTCCGGGACTAGCGGGACCACCTACGAGCAGTACTTC
TRBV11-2,TRBD2,once,TRBJ2-5,CASSWGLAGMQETQYF,TGTGCCAGCAGCTGGGGACTAGCGGGGATGCAAGAGACCCAGTACTTC
TRBV15,.,.,TRBJ1-4,CATSRVLNEKLFF,TGTGCCACCAGCAGAGTACTTAATGAAAAACTGTTTTTT
TRBV4-3,.,.,TRBJ2-3,CASSQDTRPGGTDTQYF,TGCGCCAGCAGCCAAGACACGCGGCCGGGGGGCACAGATACGCAGTATTTT
TRBV7-9,TRBD1,.,TRBJ2-7,CASSQTPHRGLSSYEQYF,TGTGCCAGCAGCCAAACACCACACAGGGGTCTGAGCTCCTACGAGCAGTACTTC
TRBV19,.,.,TRBJ2-7,CASSIESGPRPYEQYF,TGTGCCAGTAGTATAGAGAGTGGTCCTAGGCCGTACGAGCAGTACTTC
TRBV6-5,.,.,TRBJ1-2,CASSYSGARANYGYTF,TGTGCCAGCAGTTACTCAGGAGCAAGAGCTAACTATGGCTACACCTTC
TRBV5-1,TRBD1,.,TRBJ1-4,CASSGGQGANEKLFF,TGCGCCAGCAGCGGCGGACAGGGGGCTAATGAAAAACTGTTTTTT
TRBV19,.,.,TRBJ1-2,CASSIDGLSVYGYTF,TGTGCCAGTAGTATAGATGGACTCTCCGTCTATGGCTACACCTTC
TRBV5-1,.,.,TRBJ2-6,CASSVGSGANVLTF,TGCGCCAGCAGCGTGGGGTCTGGGGCCAACGTCCTGACTTTC
TRBV11-2,.,.,TRBJ1-1,CASSRQGSVTEAFF,TGTGCCAGCAGCAGGCAGGGTAGCGTCACTGAAGCTTTCTTT
TRBV7-3,.,.,TRBJ2-2,CASSLMSAANTGELFF,TGTGCCAGCAGCTTAATGTCGGCTGCGAACACCGGGGAGCTGTTTTTT